This T cell receptor beta chain was sequenced in a study of blood T cell repertoires in COVID-19 (dated by TCRdb to about 2020). General notes on the study: Collaborator samples came from the United States, Italy and Spain and covered acute and convalescent phases of COVID-19. The prospective study material was composed of cDNA or gDNA derived from T cells, B-cell-depleted T cells, or PBMCs. The dataset comprised deeply sampled blood TCRbeta repertoires from subjects exposed to, actively infected with, or recovered from COVID-19. The repertoires were released in a freely available public database intended as a resource for research on the immune response to SARS-CoV-2. The samples were drawn from two sources: the first 160 participants of the ongoing ImmuneRACE study, and 1,254 subjects contributed by 6 global collaborators. Sample metadata almost always included a de-identified subject ID, COVID-19 status, age in years and sex. HLA class I and class II types, where available, came from metadata supplied by the sample provider rather than from assay-based typing. Overall results and qualifications from the work: The amount of clinical and demographic metadata varied by source and participant and was provided uncurated.

In the prospective study, participants were roughly 18 to 90 years old, resided in about 25 geographic areas of the United States, and were enrolled through a virtual design. In the prospective study, participants were assigned to cohorts based on the clinical history participants reported in a screening survey and a study questionnaire. Recovered participants in ImmuneRACE Cohort 3 were defined as having two consecutive negative NP/OP PCR tests, clearance from a healthcare professional, or resolution of symptoms. Mobile phlebotomists in the prospective study collected whole blood, serum and a nasopharyngeal or oropharyngeal swab from every participant. Over a 2-month period, participants in the prospective study had the option of providing additional blood draws and questionnaires. Before DNA extraction, blood samples from the prospective study were shipped at room temperature or frozen. Reading the germline V gene gives CDR1 SGHTA and CDR2 FQGNSA. Inclusive of the bounding cysteine and phenylalanine, the CDR3 is 15 residues long. The sequence is cut down to CDR3 DNA, 45 bases in frame from base 1. V and J lose 5 bases and 5 bases, and a span of 18 bases separates them.

TCRbeta CDR3 regions were amplified from genomic DNA by means of the immunoSEQ Assay, a bias-controlled multiplex PCR. The source study handled its data this way. Nucleated cell counts per sample were estimated from amplification of reference gene primers within the assay. To quantify the absolute abundance of each unique TCRbeta CDR3 rearrangement, sequence reads were collapsed and filtered. Productive Simpson clonality was computed per sample as the square root of Simpson's diversity index over productive rearrangements. TCRdb holds this immuneACCESS table with in-frame rearrangements only. Some clones are missing; in checked studies, unresolved V genes explain under half, and the rest has no known cause. The D gene and trimming were derived from the DNA, and the V and J assignments and clone size from that table. In this sample the table shows 300,000 or so clones, about 92% of which occur a single time. The ten largest clones take up 2.6% of the sample.

As for this clone: Its cognate antigen has yet to be identified. There are no base qualities to consult, and no much larger clone falls within one base.

The specimen sequenced was PBMCs or T cells enriched from blood (not recorded which). This chain is built from TRBV7-2 and TRBJ2-5; the D segment could be TRBD2, given 6 matching bases. This receptor was identified in a man in his 60s who had recovered from COVID-19. The CDR3 reads CASSMVIGRGETQYF. The nucleotide sequence is given as TGTGCCAGCAGCATGGTCATCGGCCGGGGGGAGACCCAGTACTTC. The variable domain in full, with residues beyond the CDR3 obtained from the reference TRBV7-2 and TRBJ2-5 genes, is GAGVSQSPSNKVTEKGKDVELRCDPISGHTALYWYRQSLGQGLEFLIYFQGNSAPDKSGLPSDRFSAERTGGSVSTLTIQRTQQEDSAVYLCASSMVIGRGETQYFGPGTRLLVL.